This note documents a single T cell receptor (beta chain) sequence. Antigen unknown. Clones were read by immunoSEQ multiplex PCR, and TCRdb kept only the in-frame ones, dropping some. Found here are hundreds of thousands of clones, approximately 90% of them singletons; the top ten hold about a quarter. These data originate in a study of shared clonotypes between healthy human individuals. The study, taken as a whole, reports: The low donor count limited represented genetic and exposure-history diversity.

Terminally differentiated effector memory CD45RA+ cells were left out of the naive CD8 fraction, which was CD45RO-negative and positively selected for CCR7. V lost 0 bases and J 3 bases, leaving 5 bases between the germline ends. The CDR3 sequence is 13 residues long. Germline V lookup: CDR1 MRHNA, CDR2 SNTAGT. The clonotype was recovered from a man aged 25-40 years in good health. The sequenced sample consisted of naive CD8+ T cells sorted from blood. The chain combines TRBV6-4 with TRBJ2-5; possibly TRBD2 for D (5 bases). CDR3 sequence: CASSDSREETQYF. In nucleotides, the CDR3 is TGTGCCAGCAGTGACTCGAGGGAAGAGACCCAGTACTTC.